The clone carrying this TCR beta chain was detected only once. Its antigen remains unknown. Profiling relied on immunoSEQ multiplex PCR, and the TCRdb table lists in-frame clones only, not all of them. This table holds roughly 220,000 clones, over 80% found once. This entry comes from a study of cytomegalovirus exposure and HLA in healthy donors. Whole-study context: The 120 or so validation repertoires matched the approximately 700 first-cohort repertoires in platform, a later analysis reported.

Study conclusions and caveats: The authors enumerated some 170 TCR beta chains as linked to cytomegalovirus. The classifier reportedly diagnosed cytomegalovirus status with high sensitivity and specificity.

CDR3 size: 15 residues. Germline V gene lookup returns CDR1 SGHRS and CDR2 YFSETQ. The V gene end was trimmed by 4 bases and the J gene end by 2 bases; junction bases not matched to a gene: 7. The sequence derives from a woman between 18 and 30 years old in good health and CMV-seronegative. The chain uses TRBV5-1 and TRBJ2-7; 9 bases fit TRBD1. The sample was PBMCs. As DNA, the CDR3 is TGCGCCAGCAGCCCCGGGACAGGGCAGCCCTACGAGCAGTACTTC. Its translation is CASSPGTGQPYEQYF.